The following is a TCR beta chain sequence with its context. Germline CDR1 reads SGHRS; CDR2 reads YFSETQ. The V gene lost 0 bases and the J gene lost 8 bases, with 0 bases spanning the gap. The CDR3 extends over 11 amino acids. The donors, all healthy, were Caucasians living in Russia, aged roughly 6 to 100. Through a sample-barcoded 5' primer and a J-beta primer mix, a second PCR was run for 7 to 11 cycles. MiXCR was run by TCRdb on the 5' RACE reads, yielding one entry per CDR3 protein. The sample yields over a million distinct CDR3 sequences, about 43% seen once. The data belong to a study of blood T cells in healthy people across ages.

The sample was blood. The chain couples TRBV5-1 to TRBJ2-6; no clear D. The receptor comes from a woman in her late teens or twenties in good health. CDR3 DNA: TGCGCCAGCAGCTTGGCCAACGTCCTGACTTTC. Amino acid sequence: CASSLANVLTF.